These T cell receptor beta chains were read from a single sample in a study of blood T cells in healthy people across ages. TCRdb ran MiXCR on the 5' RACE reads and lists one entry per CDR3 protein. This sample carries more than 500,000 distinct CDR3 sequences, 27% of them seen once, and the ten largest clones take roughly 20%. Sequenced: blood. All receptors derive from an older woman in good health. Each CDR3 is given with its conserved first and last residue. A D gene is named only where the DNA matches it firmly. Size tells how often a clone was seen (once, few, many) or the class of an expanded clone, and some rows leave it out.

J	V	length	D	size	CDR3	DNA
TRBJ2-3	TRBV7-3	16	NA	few	CASSLTVGVLTDTQYF	TGTGCCAGCAGCTTAACGGTTGGCGTCTTAACAGATACGCAGTATTTT
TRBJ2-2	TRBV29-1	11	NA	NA	CSAWGLGELFF	TGCAGCGCTTGGGGACTTGGGGAGCTGTTTTTT
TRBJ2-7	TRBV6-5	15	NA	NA	CASSSGTLGGNEQYF	TGTGCCAGCAGTTCAGGGACACTGGGTGGGAACGAGCAGTACTTC
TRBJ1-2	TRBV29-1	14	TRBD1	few	CSVEVGDSRYGYTF	TGCAGCGTTGAAGTGGGGGACAGCCGTTATGGCTACACCTTC
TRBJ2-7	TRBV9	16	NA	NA	CASSVGAGQISYEQYF	TGTGCCAGCAGCGTAGGGGCAGGACAGATTTCCTACGAGCAGTACTTC
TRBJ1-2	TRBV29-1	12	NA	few	CSVRQNLYGYTF	TGCAGCGTTCGACAGAACCTCTATGGCTACACCTTC
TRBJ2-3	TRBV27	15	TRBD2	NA	CASSSTSGGSDTQYF	TGTGCCAGCAGTTCGACTAGCGGGGGATCAGATACGCAGTATTTT
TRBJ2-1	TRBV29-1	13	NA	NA	CSVPKGSGNEQFF	TGCAGCGTACCAAAAGGGAGCGGCAATGAGCAGTTCTTC
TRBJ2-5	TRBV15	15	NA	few	CATSRVGVSKETQYF	TGTGCCACCAGCAGGGTAGGGGTTTCAAAAGAGACCCAGTACTTC
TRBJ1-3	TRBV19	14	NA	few	CASAPGNSGNTIYF	TGTGCCAGCGCCCCGGGAAACTCTGGAAACACCATATATTTT
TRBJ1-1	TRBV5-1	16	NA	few	CASSSTGRPQNTEAFF	TGCGCCAGCAGCTCTACAGGGAGACCCCAGAACACTGAAGCTTTCTTT
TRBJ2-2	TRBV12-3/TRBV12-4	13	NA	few	CASSLLGDGELFF	TGTGCCAGCAGTTTACTAGGGGATGGGGAGCTGTTTTTT
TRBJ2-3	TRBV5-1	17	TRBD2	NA	CASSLGSSGGPTDTQYF	TGCGCCAGCAGCTTGGGTTCTAGCGGGGGACCCACAGATACGCAGTATTTT
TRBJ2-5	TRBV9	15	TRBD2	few	CASSVSGGWQETQYF	TGTGCCAGCAGCGTTTCGGGGGGGTGGCAAGAGACCCAGTACTTC
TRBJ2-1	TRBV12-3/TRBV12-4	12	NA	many	CASSSGDNEQFF	TGTGCCAGCAGTTCCGGGGACAATGAGCAGTTCTTC
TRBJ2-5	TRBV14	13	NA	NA	CASSQGYGGTGVF	TGTGCCAGCAGCCAAGGATACGGTGGCACGGGAGTCTTC
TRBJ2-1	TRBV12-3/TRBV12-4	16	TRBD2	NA	CASSLVSSGANNKQFF	TGTGCCAGCAGTTTAGTGTCTAGCGGGGCGAACAATAAGCAGTTCTTC
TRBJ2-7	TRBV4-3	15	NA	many	CASSQDWGSGYEQYF	TGCGCCAGCAGCCAAGATTGGGGCTCTGGGTACGAGCAGTACTTC
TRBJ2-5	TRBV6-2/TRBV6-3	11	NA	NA	CASGNEGTQYF	TGTGCCAGCGGGAACGAAGGAACCCAGTACTTC
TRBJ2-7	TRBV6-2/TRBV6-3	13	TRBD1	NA	CASRTGTVYEQYF	TGTGCCAGCAGGACCGGGACAGTCTACGAGCAGTACTTC
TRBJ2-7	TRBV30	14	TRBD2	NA	CAWSSDSGFYEQYF	TGTGCCTGGAGTTCGGATAGCGGGTTTTACGAGCAGTACTTC
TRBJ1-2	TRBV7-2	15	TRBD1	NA	CASSQGAFANYGYTF	TGTGCCAGCAGCCAGGGGGCATTTGCTAACTATGGCTACACCTTC
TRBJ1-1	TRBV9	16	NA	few	CASSYRAGGGNTEAFF	TGTGCCAGCAGTTACAGAGCGGGGGGAGGGAACACTGAAGCTTTCTTT
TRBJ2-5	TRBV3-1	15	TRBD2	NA	CASSRFAGGQETQYF	TGTGCCAGCAGCCGTTTTGCGGGGGGTCAAGAGACCCAGTACTTC
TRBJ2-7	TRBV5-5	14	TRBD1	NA	CASTRWTGTYEQYF	TGTGCCAGCACCCGTTGGACAGGGACCTACGAGCAGTACTTC
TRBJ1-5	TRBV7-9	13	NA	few	CASSFEQSQPQHF	TGTGCCAGCAGTTTCGAACAAAGTCAGCCCCAGCATTTT
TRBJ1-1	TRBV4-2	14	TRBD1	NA	CASSRGDRDTEAFF	TGTGCCAGCAGCCGAGGGGACAGGGACACTGAAGCTTTCTTT
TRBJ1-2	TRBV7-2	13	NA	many	CASSLSGAGGYTF	TGTGCCAGCAGCTTATCGGGGGCGGGTGGCTACACCTTC
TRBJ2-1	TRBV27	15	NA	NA	CASSFVESSYNEQFF	TGTGCCAGCAGTTTTGTGGAATCCTCCTACAATGAGCAGTTCTTC
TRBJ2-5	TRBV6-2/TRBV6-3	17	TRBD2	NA	CASSYRGGLAGMETQYF	TGTGCCAGCAGTTATCGGGGGGGACTAGCGGGGATGGAGACCCAGTACTTC
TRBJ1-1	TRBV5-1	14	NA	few	CVSSLAPDGGGGFF	TGCGTCAGCAGCTTGGCCCCCGACGGAGGTGGAGGTTTCTTT
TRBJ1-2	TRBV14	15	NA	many	CASSQDLDSNYGYTF	TGTGCCAGCAGCCAAGATCTGGACAGCAACTATGGCTACACCTTC
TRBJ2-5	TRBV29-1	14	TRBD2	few	CSVTKGLAEETQYF	TGCAGCGTCACCAAGGGACTAGCGGAAGAGACCCAGTACTTC
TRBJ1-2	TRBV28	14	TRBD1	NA	CASSVGQGEVGYTF	TGTGCCAGCAGTGTAGGACAGGGAGAGGTTGGCTACACCTTC
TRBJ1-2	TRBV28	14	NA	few	CASSLPPGSLGYTF	TGTGCCAGCAGTTTACCCCCGGGCAGTCTCGGCTACACCTTC
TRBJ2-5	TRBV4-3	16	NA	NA	CASSQEPSGIGETQYF	TGCGCCAGCAGCCAAGAACCATCGGGGATCGGAGAGACCCAGTACTTC